These 28 T cell receptor beta chains were sequenced from one sample in a study of control samples from healthy donors and cancer patients. Some clones are missing from TCRdb's copy, which holds only in-frame ones; the method was immunoSEQ multiplex PCR. Among some 170,000 clones listed, approximately 94% were seen once. Material for sequencing was PBMCs. The source of these receptors is a man in his sixties with colorectal cancer.

The chain joins TRBV7-2 to TRBJ2-7; 10 bases fit TRBD2. This CDR3 comprises 16 residues. V gave up 5 bases and J gave up 3 bases; unmatched junction bases: 10. CDR1 SGHTA and CDR2 FQGNSA come from the germline V gene. The CDR3 protein is CASSVLSGGSGYEQYF. CDR3 bases: TGTGCCAGCAGCGTACTTAGCGGGGGGTCTGGCTACGAGCAGTACTTC.

V is TRBV7-2 and J is TRBJ1-5; the D gene is possibly TRBD1 (5 bases). CDR3 length: 13 residues. V shed 0 bases and J shed 10 bases, with 10 bases lying between them. The germline V gene has CDR1 SGHTA and CDR2 FQGNSA. For the CDR3, the DNA is TGTGCCAGCAGCTTAGCGGAGGGGAGCCCCCAGCATTTT. This translates into CASSLAEGSPQHF.

This chain links TRBV5-1 with TRBJ1-2; D gene ambiguous. CDR1 SGHRS and CDR2 YFSETQ come from the germline V gene. The CDR3 spans 12 residues. Trimming pared 5 bases from V and 10 bases from J, leaving 15 bases between. This chain's CDR3 is CASRPDGTDYTF. The DNA for the CDR3 is TGCGCCAGCAGACCCGACGGCACCGACTACACCTTC.

The rearrangement joins TRBV6-5 to TRBJ1-2; no clear D. Germline CDR1 reads MNHEY; CDR2 reads SVGAGI. V was cut by 2 bases and J by 2 bases, with 9 bases left in between. The CDR3 has 14 amino acids. The CDR3 sequence is CASSYDVGNYGYTF. For the CDR3, the DNA is TGTGCCAGCAGTTACGACGTCGGCAACTATGGCTACACCTTC.

V and J are TRBV5-1 and TRBJ1-4, with TRBD1 identical over 9 bases. The CDR3 loop spans 17 amino acids. Germline trimming cut 4 bases from V and 7 bases from J; bases unmatched to any gene: 14. Germline V gene sequence: CDR1 SGHRS, CDR2 YFSETQ. CDR3 coding DNA: TGCGCCAGCAGCCCCGGACAGGGGTCGGGGTTTAGTGAAAAACTGTTTTTT. Amino acid sequence: CASSPGQGSGFSEKLFF.

This sequence joins TRBV7-9 and TRBJ1-2; a weak D match, TRBD1 (5 bases). This CDR3 has 14 residues. The germline gives CDR1 SEHNR, CDR2 FQNEAQ (reference sequence). Trimming shortened V by 5 bases and J by 1 base, and 11 bases separated the two germline ends. The CDR3 region is CASSDRQFNYGYTF. CDR3 bases: TGTGCCAGCAGCGATAGACAGTTTAACTATGGCTACACCTTC.

The chain couples TRBV7-6 to TRBJ2-2; 7 positions agree with TRBD1. The germline gives CDR1 SGHVS, CDR2 FNYEAQ. The CDR3 loop spans 19 amino acids. V lost 6 bases to trimming and J lost 5 bases; unmatched junction nucleotides: 21. The DNA for the CDR3 is TGTGCCAGCAGTTCCGTCGAGTACAGGGGTTTAACCAGGACCGGGGAGCTGTTTTTT. As protein: CASSSVEYRGLTRTGELFF.

CDR3 in amino acids: CASGVIAGGTDTQYF. The CDR3 DNA follows: TGTGCCAGCGGGGTTATAGCGGGGGGGACAGATACGCAGTATTTT. The chain combines TRBV6-5 with TRBJ2-3; 11 nucleotides align to TRBD2. The V segment lost 8 bases and the J segment 3 bases; nucleotides outside the gene matches: 7. From germline, CDR1 is MNHEY and CDR2 SVGAGI. CDR3 length equals 15 residues.

In the case of this clone: The identical CDR3 is also encoded by other nucleotide sequences in the sample. The rearrangement joins TRBV7-2 to TRBJ2-3; D uncertain. Trimming stripped 0 bases from V and 4 bases from J, with 8 bases between. Looked up from germline, CDR1 is SGHTA and CDR2 is FQGNSA. This CDR3 spans 14 amino acids. The CDR3 DNA reads as TGTGCCAGCAGCTTAGCGCCGGGCGCAGATACGCAGTATTTT. Its protein is CASSLAPGADTQYF. The variable domain in full, completed from reference TRBV7-2 and TRBJ2-3, reads GAGVSQSPSNKVTEKGKDVELRCDPISGHTALYWYRQSLGQGLEFLIYFQGNSAPDKSGLPSDRFSAERTGGSVSTLTIQRTQQEDSAVYLCASSLAPGADTQYFGPGTRLTVL.

V is TRBV4-2 and J is TRBJ1-2; D possibly corresponds to TRBD1 (6 bases). The CDR3 spans 15 residues. Trimming took 1 base from V and 4 from J, leaving 13 bases between them. Germline lookup yields CDR1 LGHNA and CDR2 YNFKEQ. CDR3 sequence reads: CASSQAGGGFYGYTF. CDR3 nucleotides: TGTGCCAGCAGCCAAGCCGGCGGGGGCTTCTATGGCTACACCTTC.

The rearrangement joins TRBV10-2 to TRBJ1-1; 7 bases match TRBD1. There are 15 residues in the CDR3. With V trimmed by 5 bases and J by 0 bases, 6 bases remained unmatched. CDR1 and CDR2 (germline): WSHSY, SAAADI. The CDR3 bases are TGCGCCAGCAGTCGGGGACAGACCATGAACACTGAAGCTTTCTTT. Its translation is CASSRGQTMNTEAFF.

The chain couples TRBV11-2 to TRBJ2-1, with 7 bases matching TRBD2. Germline trimming cut 5 bases from V and 2 bases from J; bases unmatched to any gene: 6. Germline lookup yields CDR1 SGHAT and CDR2 FQNNGV. The length of the CDR3 is 15 residues. The CDR3 protein is CASSLRDYPYNEQFF. CDR3 bases: TGTGCCAGCAGCCTCCGGGACTACCCCTACAATGAGCAGTTCTTC.

V gene TRBV27 combines with J gene TRBJ1-1; TRBD1 matches at 7 bases. The trim removed 3 bases at V and 0 bases at J, leaving 7 bases unmatched. Germline CDR1 is MNHEY and CDR2 is SMNVEV (reference sequence). The CDR3 has 16 residues. CDR3 in amino acids: CASSLVTGRMNTEAFF. The DNA for the CDR3 is TGTGCCAGCAGTTTGGTGACAGGGCGAATGAACACTGAAGCTTTCTTT.

The genes are TRBV5-5 and TRBJ1-2; no clear D gene. The CDR3 extends over 16 amino acids. The V end lost 0 bases, the J end lost 8 bases, and 20 bases lay between the germline ends. Looked up from germline, CDR1 is SGHKS and CDR2 is YYEKEE (reference sequence). The CDR3 loop is CASSLGAASLQGGYTF. DNA of the CDR3: TGTGCCAGCAGCTTGGGTGCGGCGTCTCTTCAAGGAGGCTACACCTTC.

The chain combines TRBV5-1 with TRBJ2-3; D is uncertain. This CDR3 spans 12 amino acids. V lost 5 bases and J lost 4, with 8 bases in between. The V gene's germline CDR1 is SGHRS and CDR2 YFSETQ. For the CDR3, the DNA is TGCGCCAGCAGTCCCTCCGCAGATACGCAGTATTTT. It encodes CASSPSADTQYF.

J is TRBJ2-1 and V is TRBV3-1 (or the pseudogene TRBV3-2), with 7 bases aligning to TRBD1. This CDR3 region has 14 residues. Germline V gives CDR1 LGHDT, CDR2 YNNKEL (reference sequence). V shed 0 bases and J 7 bases; nucleotides not matched to a gene: 3. CDR3 region: CASSQEARGNEQFF. The DNA of the CDR3 is TGTGCCAGCAGCCAAGAAGCCAGGGGGAATGAGCAGTTCTTC.

The chain combines TRBV18 with TRBJ2-7; tentative D call: TRBD1 (6 bases). Germline CDR1 is KGHSH and CDR2 is LQKENI. The CDR3 totals 14 residues. The ends were cut back, 3 bases at V and 5 bases at J, with 14 bases in the middle. CDR3 loop: CASSPRQDAHEQYF. CDR3 in DNA: TGTGCCAGCTCACCCAGACAGGATGCCCACGAGCAGTACTTC.

In nucleotides, the CDR3 is TGTGCTATCGACCCCGGGACAGGGATCAGGACCGGGGAGCTGTTTTTT. This translates into CAIDPGTGIRTGELFF. The chain uses TRBV12-5 and TRBJ2-2; 9 positions match TRBD1. V lost 10 bases and J lost 5; bases outside the gene matches: 14. Germline V gene data show CDR1 as LGHNT and CDR2 as FRNRAP. The CDR3 has 16 residues.

The chain employs TRBV29-1 and TRBJ2-7, with D tentatively TRBD1 (5 bases). The CDR3 totals 13 residues. Germline CDR1 is SQVTM and CDR2 is ANQGSEA. V was trimmed by 0 bases and J by 1 base, leaving 7 bases between them. The CDR3 DNA reads TGCAGCGTTGAAGATCAGGGTTCCTACGAGCAGTACTTC. Amino acids: CSVEDQGSYEQYF.

This clone was observed once. The chain couples TRBV11-3 to TRBJ2-7; a weak D match, TRBD1 (6 bases). There are 13 residues in the CDR3. Germline values: CDR1 SGHNT, CDR2 YENEEA. V dropped 3 bases and J dropped 1 base, with 7 bases sitting between them. The chain's CDR3 is CASSLGQSYEQYF. CDR3 nucleotides: TGTGCCAGCAGCTTGGGACAATCCTACGAGCAGTACTTC.

The chain carries TRBV19 and TRBJ2-5; 8 positions match TRBD2. CDR1 is LNHDA, CDR2 SQIVND, per germline (reference sequence). Losses at the gene ends were 3 bases for V and 5 bases for J; bases not matched to a gene: 8. The CDR3 is 15 residues long. The DNA for the CDR3 is TGTGCCAGTAGTATGGCGGGACTAGGGTGGGAGACCCAGTACTTC. This sequence encodes CASSMAGLGWETQYF.

V and J are TRBV29-1 and TRBJ1-3; no reliable D call. V was trimmed by 7 bases and J by 0 bases, leaving 13 bases between them. The germline V gene has CDR1 SQVTM and CDR2 ANQGSEA. This CDR3 has 14 amino acids. CDR3 nucleotide sequence: TGCAGCGGATTGGACGGGAGCTCTGGAAACACCATATATTTT. Its translation is CSGLDGSSGNTIYF.

Points on this clone: Other DNA variants within this sample encode the same CDR3. CDR3 sequence: CASSSGQSYEQYF. The CDR3, as DNA: TGTGCCAGCAGTTCCGGACAGTCCTACGAGCAGTACTTC. The V gene is TRBV7-2, the J gene TRBJ2-7; D might be TRBD1 (6 bases). Trimming removed 6 bases from V and 1 base from J, with 10 bases in between. Germline V gene lookup returns CDR1 SGHTA and CDR2 FQGNSA. The CDR3 runs to 13 residues.

Note on this clone: The sample holds other DNA sequences that translate to the same CDR3. V and J are TRBV7-9 and TRBJ1-2, with D uncertain. The V end lost 3 bases, the J end lost 0 bases, and 5 bases lay between the germline ends. This CDR3 contains 13 residues. CDR1 is SEHNR, CDR2 FQNEAQ, per germline (reference sequence). In DNA form, the CDR3 reads TGTGCCAGCAGCTTGGATTCTAACTATGGCTACACCTTC. Its protein is CASSLDSNYGYTF.

V gene TRBV7-9 combines with J gene TRBJ1-5; a weak D match, TRBD1 (5 bases). Looked up from germline, CDR1 is SEHNR and CDR2 is FQNEAQ (reference sequence). This CDR3 is built from 14 residues. V was cut by 5 bases and J by 2 bases, with 10 bases left in between. CDR3 sequence (DNA): TGTGCCAGCAGCCCGCAGGGCGGCAATCAGCCCCAGCATTTT. Protein product: CASSPQGGNQPQHF.

This sequence joins TRBV11-3 and TRBJ2-1; no clear D gene. This CDR3 is built from 15 residues. V lost 3 bases to trimming and J lost 0 bases, with 9 bases between them. CDR1 is SGHNT and CDR2 is YENEEA in the germline V gene. This chain's CDR3 is CASSFLPTSYNEQFF. As DNA, the CDR3 is TGTGCCAGCAGCTTCCTACCCACCTCCTACAATGAGCAGTTCTTC. The entire variable domain, with the rest obtained from reference TRBV11-3 and TRBJ2-1, is as follows: EAGVVQSPRYKIIEKKQPVAFWCNPISGHNTLYWYLQNLGQGPELLIRYENEEAVDDSQLPKDRFSAERLKGVDSTLKIQPAELGDSAVYLCASSFLPTSYNEQFFGPGTRLTVL.

V and J are TRBV28 and TRBJ2-7, with D possibly matching TRBD2 (6 bases). Looked up from germline, CDR1 is MDHEN and CDR2 is SYDVKM. The V end was cut by 2 bases, the J end by 2 bases, with 10 bases between. The CDR3 extends over 14 amino acids. CDR3 in amino acids: CASSLGGITYEQYF. The DNA for the CDR3 is TGTGCCAGCAGTTTAGGCGGGATAACCTACGAGCAGTACTTC.

The chain couples TRBV27 to TRBJ1-3; D is unclear. Trimming took 5 bases from V and 0 from J, leaving 11 bases between them. Per the germline V gene, CDR1 is MNHEY and CDR2 is SMNVEV (reference sequence). This CDR3 contains 15 residues. In nucleotides, the CDR3 is TGTGCCAGCAGTCCCTCGGGTAACTCTGGAAACACCATATATTTT. Encoded protein: CASSPSGNSGNTIYF.